The next 8 T cell receptor beta chains were all read from a single sample in a study of T cells after yellow fever vaccination. TCRdb reanalysed the 5' RACE reads using MiXCR and keeps one entry per CDR3 protein. The data hold around 300,000 distinct CDR3 sequences, with 10% to 15% observed a single time. This specimen consisted of CD4+ T cells sorted from PBMCs, obtained 45 days after the yellow fever booster vaccination. Receptors originate from a man aged 25-45 years who received the YFV17D yellow fever vaccine.

In this sample, this clonotype turned up a few times. The chain carries TRBV12-3 or TRBV12-4 and TRBJ1-2, with D unresolved. CDR3 length: 13 amino acids. Trimming stripped 6 bases from V and 6 bases from J, with 14 bases between. CDR3 sequence reads: CASRYQTSDGYTF. As DNA, the CDR3 is TGTGCCAGCAGATATCAGACATCTGATGGCTACACCTTC.

The chain links TRBV20-1 to TRBJ2-7; 9 bases are a match to TRBD2. Germline assignment: CDR1 DFQATT and CDR2 SNEGSKA (reference sequence). The V and J ends lost 3 bases and 0 bases, in that order; junction bases with no gene match: 12. The length of the CDR3 is 17 residues. In DNA form, the CDR3 reads TGCAGTGCTAGGGCTTACCTCCTAGCGGGGAACTCCTACGAGCAGTACTTC. This encodes CSARAYLLAGNSYEQYF.

This clonotype was observed a handful of times. CDR3: CASRDGGGRDTQYF. DNA for the CDR3: TGTGCCAGCAGAGACGGGGGGGGCCGGGATACGCAGTATTTT. This sequence joins TRBV6-1 and TRBJ2-3, with 8 bases that match TRBD2. This CDR3 has 14 residues. The trim removed 6 bases at V and 6 bases at J, leaving 8 bases unmatched. The V gene's germline CDR1 is MNHNS and CDR2 SASEGT.

This clonotype was detected a few times. The J gene is TRBJ2-2, the V gene TRBV27; 14 bases fit TRBD2. CDR3 size: 18 residues. Germline lookup yields CDR1 MNHEY and CDR2 SMNVEV (reference sequence). Unmatched junction bases numbered 10, after V lost 7 bases and J lost 3 bases. CDR3 in DNA: TGTGCCAGCACTGCAGGGGGACTAGCGGGAGTTCACACCGGGGAGCTGTTTTTT. This codes for CASTAGGLAGVHTGELFF.

In its sample, this clonotype was seen a few times. The chain combines TRBV7-9 with TRBJ1-4; D unclear. CDR1 and CDR2 (germline): SEHNR, FQNEAQ (reference sequence). Trimming cost V 7 bases and J 1 base, with 13 bases left between them. This CDR3 region has 15 residues. CDR3 sequence: CASTTTGGTNEKLFF. As DNA, the CDR3 is TGTGCCAGCACCACGACCGGTGGAACTAATGAAAAACTGTTTTTT.

This clonotype came up many times. This chain uses TRBV5-1 with TRBJ2-7, with D hard to call. V lost 6 bases and J lost 0, with 10 bases in between. The germline V gene encodes CDR1 SGHRS and CDR2 YFSETQ. The CDR3 extends over 13 amino acids. For the CDR3, the DNA is TGCGCCAGCAATCACCCGAGCTCCTACGAGCAGTACTTC. Protein: CASNHPSSYEQYF.

This clonotype was detected only a few times. The rearrangement joins TRBV20-1 to TRBJ2-1; 8 bases align to TRBD2. From germline, CDR1 is DFQATT and CDR2 SNEGSKA (reference sequence). J lost 7 bases, V lost 3 bases, and 14 bases had no gene match. The length of the CDR3 is 16 residues. The CDR3 is CSASSGTGTRGNEQFF. CDR3 DNA: TGCAGTGCTAGCTCCGGGACCGGGACTAGAGGTAATGAGCAGTTCTTC.

This chain uses TRBV4-3 with TRBJ2-1; D gene ambiguous. The CDR3 covers 17 residues. Germline V lookup: CDR1 LGHNA, CDR2 YSLEER. V lost 4 bases and J 8 bases, leaving 24 bases between the germline ends. CDR3 nucleotide sequence: TGCGCCAGCAGCCGCCGCCTCTTAGTCGACGCTTTTGATGAGCAGTTCTTC. This translates into CASSRRLLVDAFDEQFF.